These 8 T cell receptor beta chains came from one sample sequenced in a study of metastatic and nonmetastatic thyroid tumors. TCRdb re-analyzed the PCR reads through MiXCR. The table shows about 31,000 clones, with over 15% occurring only once. Prior to thyroid surgery, none of the patients had received any treatment. Sequencing was performed on blood. Receptor source: a female donor with papillary thyroid cancer or a benign thyroid nodule (not recorded which). Some clones in this sample may be carry-over from other donors' samples.

The chain employs TRBV9 and TRBJ2-1; 8 bases line up with TRBD2. V trimming: 0 bases; J trimming: 9 bases; junction bases outside the gene matches: 11. The CDR3 has 16 residues. CDR1 and CDR2 from the germline V gene are SGDLS and YYNGEE. CDR3 sequence reads: CASSVVEAGEMIEQFF. CDR3 in DNA: TGTGCCAGCAGCGTAGTAGAAGCGGGAGAGATGATTGAGCAGTTCTTC.

A word on this clone: A much larger clone lies one base from this, so it may be a read error. The gene calls are TRBV5-4 and TRBJ2-7, with 8 bases lining up with TRBD2. The germline V gene encodes CDR1 SGHNT and CDR2 YYREEE (reference sequence). The CDR3 has 16 residues. CDR3 nucleotides: TGTGCCAGCACTCCCCAGGCGGGGGGCTTCTCCTACAAGCAGTACTTC. It encodes CASTPQAGGFSYKQYF.

Concerning this clone itself: A read error may account for a junction end that differs from germline. The chain joins TRBV20-1 to TRBJ2-5, with a possible D match to TRBD1 (5 bases). CDR3 length equals 13 residues. CDR1 DFQATT and CDR2 SNEGSKA come from the germline V gene (reference sequence). For the CDR3, the DNA is TGCAGTGCTATATTAGTAAGGGGTGAGATCCAGTACTTC. It is translated as CSAILVRGEIQYF.

This clone was seen ten or more times. The rearrangement links TRBV19 to TRBJ2-7; D perhaps matches TRBD2 (6 bases). Trimming took 5 bases from V and 0 from J, leaving 14 bases between them. Germline V gene data show CDR1 as LNHDA and CDR2 as SQIVND (reference sequence). This CDR3 spans 15 amino acids. The CDR3: CASSSETGLSYEQYF. As DNA, the CDR3 is TGTGCCAGTAGTTCGGAGACGGGACTCTCCTACGAGCAGTACTTC.

This clone was detected ten times or more. The CDR3 DNA sequence: TGTGCCACCAGTCACAGGGGGCTCGACACCGGGGAGCTGTTTTTT. Its translation: CATSHRGLDTGELFF. The rearrangement joins TRBV24-1 to TRBJ2-2; TRBD1 matches 9 bases. This CDR3 has 15 amino acids. The V segment lost 6 bases and the J segment 3 bases; nucleotides outside the gene matches: 4. Germline CDR1 KGHDR, CDR2 SFDVKD.

Comment on this clone: One junction end does not reproduce the germline sequence, and a read error may be involved. The genes are TRBV11-2 and TRBJ2-2; possible D gene TRBD2, 6 bases. Germline values: CDR1 SGHAT, CDR2 FQNNGV. The CDR3 loop spans 17 amino acids. The CDR3 sequence is CASGLGTVSLIMGELFF. In DNA form, the CDR3 reads TGTGCCAGCGGCTTAGGGACTGTCTCCTTGATTATGGGGGAGCTGTTTTTT.

V usage is TRBV5-8 and J usage is TRBJ1-2; D remains ambiguous. Germline CDR1 reads SGHTS; CDR2 reads YDEGEE. This CDR3 region has 13 residues. V dropped 2 bases and J dropped 5 bases, with 10 bases sitting between them. The CDR3 region is CASSFVPGYGYTF. DNA of the CDR3: TGTGCCAGCAGCTTTGTGCCAGGATATGGCTACACCTTC.

This clone occurred many times. The CDR3 sequence is CSASLLAGGTDTQYF. In DNA, the CDR3 is TGCAGTGCTAGCCTACTAGCGGGAGGGACAGATACGCAGTATTTT. The V gene is TRBV20-1, the J gene TRBJ2-3; 13 bases line up with TRBD2. Germline values: CDR1 DFQATT, CDR2 SNEGSKA (reference sequence). Germline trimming cut 3 bases from V and 3 bases from J; bases unmatched to any gene: 3. This CDR3 has 15 amino acids.